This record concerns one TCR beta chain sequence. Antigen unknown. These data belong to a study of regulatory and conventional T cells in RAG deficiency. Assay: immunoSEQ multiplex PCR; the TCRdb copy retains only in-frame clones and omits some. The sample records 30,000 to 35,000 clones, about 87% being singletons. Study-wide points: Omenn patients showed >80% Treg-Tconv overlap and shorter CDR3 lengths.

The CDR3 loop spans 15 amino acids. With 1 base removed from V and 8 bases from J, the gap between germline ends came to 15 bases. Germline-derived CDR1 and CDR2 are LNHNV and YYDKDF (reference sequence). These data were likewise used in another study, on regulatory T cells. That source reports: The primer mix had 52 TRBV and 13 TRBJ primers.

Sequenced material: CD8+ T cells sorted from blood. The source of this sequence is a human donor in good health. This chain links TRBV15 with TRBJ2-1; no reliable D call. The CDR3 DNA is TGTGCCACCAGCAGAGCGGATTCACTATCCGATGAGCAGTTCTTC. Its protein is CATSRADSLSDEQFF.